This T cell receptor (beta chain) was recovered during a study of beta chain features in type 1 diabetes. Study at large: All samples yielded some 100,000,000 examined sorted cells.

Sequenced material consisted of expressed TCRB transcripts (all of the isolated RNA was reverse transcribed). Deep immunoSEQ sequencing covered naive, central memory and regulatory T cell samples. TCRdb's copy holds only in-frame clones and misses some; the assay was immunoSEQ multiplex PCR. The sample holds 250,000 to 350,000 clones, over 14% seen once. Study findings and constraints: There was a moderate but significant shortening of TCRB CDR3s in all four CD4+ subsets of Type 1 diabetes patients.

A heparinised blood draw that averaged around 100 mL was obtained once from each donor. Comments on this clone: Its target is not known.

This TCR derives from a man aged 18 to 35 with type 1 diabetes. Source material: naive CD4+ T cells from blood.

CDR3 region: CAWSGTSMYNEQFF. The CDR3 DNA follows: TGTGCCTGGAGTGGGACTAGCATGTACAATGAGCAGTTCTTC. V usage is TRBV30 and J usage is TRBJ2-1; 8 bases map to TRBD2. Germline V gene lookup returns CDR1 GTSNPN and CDR2 SVGIG (reference sequence). The V gene end was trimmed by 1 base and the J gene end by 4 bases; junction bases not matched to a gene: 3. The CDR3 covers 14 residues.